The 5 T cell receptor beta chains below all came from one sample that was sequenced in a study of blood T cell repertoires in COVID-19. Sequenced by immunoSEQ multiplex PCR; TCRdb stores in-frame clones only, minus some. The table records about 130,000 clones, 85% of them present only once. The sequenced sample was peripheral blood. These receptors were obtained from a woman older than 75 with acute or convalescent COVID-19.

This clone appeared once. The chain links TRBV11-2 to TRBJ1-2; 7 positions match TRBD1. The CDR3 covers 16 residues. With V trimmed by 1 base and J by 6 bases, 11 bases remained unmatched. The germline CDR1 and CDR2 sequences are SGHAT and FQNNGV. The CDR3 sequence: CASSLGEGGARNGYTF. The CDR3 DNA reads TGTGCCAGCAGCTTAGGAGAAGGGGGCGCGAGAAATGGCTACACCTTC.

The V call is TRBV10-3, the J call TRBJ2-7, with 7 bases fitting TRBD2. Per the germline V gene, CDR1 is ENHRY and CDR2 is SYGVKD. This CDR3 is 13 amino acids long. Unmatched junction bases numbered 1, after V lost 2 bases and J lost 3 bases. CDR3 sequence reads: CAISEGLDYEQYV. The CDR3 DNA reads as TGTGCCATCAGTGAGGGACTAGACTACGAGCAGTACGTC.

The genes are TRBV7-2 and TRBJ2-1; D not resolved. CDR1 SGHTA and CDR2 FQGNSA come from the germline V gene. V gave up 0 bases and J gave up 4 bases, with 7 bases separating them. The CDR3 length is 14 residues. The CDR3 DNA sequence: TGTGCCAGCAGCTTAGCGCACTTATACAATGAGCAGTTCTTC. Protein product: CASSLAHLYNEQFF. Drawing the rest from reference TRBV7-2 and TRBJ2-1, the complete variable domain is GAGVSQSPSNKVTEKGKDVELRCDPISGHTALYWYRQSLGQGLEFLIYFQGNSAPDKSGLPSDRFSAERTGGSVSTLTIQRTQQEDSAVYLCASSLAHLYNEQFFGPGTRLTVL.

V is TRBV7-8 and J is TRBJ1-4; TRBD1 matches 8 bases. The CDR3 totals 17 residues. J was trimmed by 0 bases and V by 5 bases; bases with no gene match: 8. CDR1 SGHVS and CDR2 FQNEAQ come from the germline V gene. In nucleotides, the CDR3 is TGTGCCAGCAGCAGGGACAGGTGGCTATCAACTAATGAAAAACTGTTTTTT. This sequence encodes CASSRDRWLSTNEKLFF.

CDR3: CASSLKLQTGAVNTGELFF. CDR3 DNA sequence: TGCGCCAGCAGCTTGAAGCTACAGACAGGGGCAGTGAACACCGGGGAGCTGTTTTTT. The chain employs TRBV5-1 and TRBJ2-2; TRBD1 aligns across 8 bases. The CDR3 contains 19 residues. Germline trimming cut 1 base from V and 1 base from J; bases unmatched to any gene: 12. Per the germline V gene, CDR1 is SGHRS and CDR2 is YFSETQ.